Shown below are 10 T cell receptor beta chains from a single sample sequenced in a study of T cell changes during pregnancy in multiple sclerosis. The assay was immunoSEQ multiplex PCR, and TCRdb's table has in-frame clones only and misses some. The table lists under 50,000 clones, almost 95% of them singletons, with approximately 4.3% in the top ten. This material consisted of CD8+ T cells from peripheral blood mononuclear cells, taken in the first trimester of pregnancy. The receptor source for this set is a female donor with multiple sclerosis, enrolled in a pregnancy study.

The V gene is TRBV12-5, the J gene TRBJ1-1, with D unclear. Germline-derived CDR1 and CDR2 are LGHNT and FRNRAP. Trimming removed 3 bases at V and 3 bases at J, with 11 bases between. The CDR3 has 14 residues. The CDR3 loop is CASGFATGYTEAFF. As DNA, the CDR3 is TGTGCTAGTGGTTTCGCCACGGGGTACACTGAAGCTTTCTTT.

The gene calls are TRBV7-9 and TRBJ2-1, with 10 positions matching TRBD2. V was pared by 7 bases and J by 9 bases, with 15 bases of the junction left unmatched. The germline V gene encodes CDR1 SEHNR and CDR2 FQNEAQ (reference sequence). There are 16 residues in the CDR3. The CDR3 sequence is CASTSSGRAVNGEQFF. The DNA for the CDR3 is TGTGCCAGCACCTCCAGCGGGAGGGCCGTAAACGGTGAGCAGTTCTTC.

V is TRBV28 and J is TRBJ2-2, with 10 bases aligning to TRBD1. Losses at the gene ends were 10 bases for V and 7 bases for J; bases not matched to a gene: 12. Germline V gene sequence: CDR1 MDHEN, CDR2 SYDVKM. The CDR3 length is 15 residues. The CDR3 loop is CAIPSGTGVIGELFF. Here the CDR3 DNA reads TGTGCCATCCCGTCCGGGACAGGGGTGATCGGGGAGCTGTTTTTT.

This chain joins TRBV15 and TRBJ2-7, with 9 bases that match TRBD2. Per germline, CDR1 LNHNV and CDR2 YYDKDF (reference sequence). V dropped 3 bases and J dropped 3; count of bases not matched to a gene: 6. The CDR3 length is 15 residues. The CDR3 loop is CATSSRQREDYEQYF. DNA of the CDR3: TGTGCCACCAGCAGTCGCCAGCGGGAGGACTACGAGCAGTACTTC.

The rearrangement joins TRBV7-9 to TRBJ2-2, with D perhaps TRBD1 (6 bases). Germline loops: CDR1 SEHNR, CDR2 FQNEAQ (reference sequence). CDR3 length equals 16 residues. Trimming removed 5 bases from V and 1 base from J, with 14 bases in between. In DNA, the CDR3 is TGTGCCAGCAGCCCAGCCGGGACACAGAACACCGGGGAGCTGTTTTTT. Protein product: CASSPAGTQNTGELFF.

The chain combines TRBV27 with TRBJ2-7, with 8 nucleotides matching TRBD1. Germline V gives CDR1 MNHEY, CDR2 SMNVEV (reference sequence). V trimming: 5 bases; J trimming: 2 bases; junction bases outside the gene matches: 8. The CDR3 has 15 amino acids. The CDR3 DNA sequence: TGTGCCAGCAGTCCCCTTGGGACAGGCGCCTACGAGCAGTACTTC. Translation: CASSPLGTGAYEQYF.

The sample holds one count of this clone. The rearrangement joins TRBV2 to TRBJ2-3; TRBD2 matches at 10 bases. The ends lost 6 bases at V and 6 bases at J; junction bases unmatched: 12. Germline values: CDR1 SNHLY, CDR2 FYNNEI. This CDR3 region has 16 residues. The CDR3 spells CASRGDLAGAGDTQYF. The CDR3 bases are TGTGCCAGCAGAGGCGACCTAGCGGGGGCCGGGGATACGCAGTATTTT.

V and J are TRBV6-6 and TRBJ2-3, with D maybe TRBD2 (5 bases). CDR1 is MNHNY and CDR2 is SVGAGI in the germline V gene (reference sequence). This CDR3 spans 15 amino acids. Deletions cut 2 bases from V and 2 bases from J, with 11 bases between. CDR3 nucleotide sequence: TGTGCCAGCAGTTACCTTACTAGTCCCACAGATACGCAGTATTTT. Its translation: CASSYLTSPTDTQYF.

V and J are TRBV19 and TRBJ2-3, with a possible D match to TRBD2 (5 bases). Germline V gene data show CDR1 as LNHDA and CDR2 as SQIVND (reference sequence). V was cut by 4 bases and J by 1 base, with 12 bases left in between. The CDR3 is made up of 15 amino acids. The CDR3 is CASSNSGYGTDTQYF. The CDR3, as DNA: TGTGCCAGTAGTAACAGCGGTTACGGCACAGATACGCAGTATTTT.

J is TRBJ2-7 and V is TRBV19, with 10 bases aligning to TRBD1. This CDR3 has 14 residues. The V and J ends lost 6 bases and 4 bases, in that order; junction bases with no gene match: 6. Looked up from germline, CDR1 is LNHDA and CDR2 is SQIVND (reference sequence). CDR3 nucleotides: TGTGCCAGTAGCATCGGACAGGGGGATTACGAGCAGTACTTC. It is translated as CASSIGQGDYEQYF.